Described below is a single TCR beta chain sequence and its context. TCRdb's copy holds only in-frame clones and misses some; the assay was immunoSEQ multiplex PCR. This sample yields 15,000 to 20,000 clones, of which around 82% are seen a single time; about 3.4% belongs to the top ten. The data derive from a study of PD-1 blockade in mismatch repair-deficient tumors. CDR1 LGHNA and CDR2 YNFKEQ come from the germline V gene. The J segment lost 4 bases and the V segment lost 4 bases, leaving 16 bases of the junction unmatched. CDR3 size: 19 residues. The material was PBMCs, obtained 4 weeks after starting pembrolizumab. This sequence originates from an adult with mismatch repair-deficient cancer. V usage is TRBV4-2 and J usage is TRBJ2-1; TRBD2 agrees at 10 bases. CDR3 nucleotide sequence: TGTGCCAGCAGCCGTGTACAGCGGGAGGGCCCCCGAGCGTACAATGAGCAGTTCTTC. Encoded protein: CASSRVQREGPRAYNEQFF.